This entry lists 10 T cell receptor beta chains sequenced from one sample in a study of cytomegalovirus exposure and HLA in healthy donors. Amplification used 60 Vbeta primers and 13 Jbeta primers. Data came from immunoSEQ multiplex PCR; TCRdb stores just in-frame clones and leaves some out. The sample lists about 200,000 clones, roughly 84% occurring once. The specimen sequenced was PBMCs. These TCRs come from a man aged 50-59 years in good health and CMV-seronegative.

This clone appeared once. The chain has TRBV7-2 and TRBJ2-7; a weak D match, TRBD1 (5 bases). Germline CDR1 and CDR2: SGHTA and FQGNSA. V lost 2 bases and J 3 bases, leaving 17 bases between the germline ends. CDR3 length equals 16 residues. The CDR3 nucleotides are TGTGCCAGCAGCTTATTAGTGACAGTTCCCAACTACGAGCAGTACTTC. Translated: CASSLLVTVPNYEQYF. The entire variable domain, with the rest obtained from reference TRBV7-2 and TRBJ2-7, is as follows: GAGVSQSPSNKVTEKGKDVELRCDPISGHTALYWYRQSLGQGLEFLIYFQGNSAPDKSGLPSDRFSAERTGGSVSTLTIQRTQQEDSAVYLCASSLLVTVPNYEQYFGPGTRLTVT.

The chain is built from TRBV18 and TRBJ1-2; TRBD1 matches at 8 bases. Germline V lookup: CDR1 KGHSH, CDR2 LQKENI. The CDR3 contains 14 residues. Unmatched junction bases numbered 7, after V lost 3 bases and J lost 7 bases. In DNA form, the CDR3 reads TGTGCCAGCTCACCGAATGGACAGGGCTCTGGCTACACCTTC. Translating gives CASSPNGQGSGYTF.

The genes are TRBV27 and TRBJ1-5; TRBD1 might be the D (6 bases). Germline V CDR1 and CDR2: MNHEY, SMNVEV (reference sequence). Trimming removed 7 bases at V and 0 bases at J, with 13 bases between. CDR3 length equals 15 residues. Here the CDR3 DNA reads TGTGCCAGCAAGGACAGTCCCGATAGCAATCAGCCCCAGCATTTT. Protein: CASKDSPDSNQPQHF.

V and J are TRBV28 and TRBJ1-5; 7 positions match TRBD1. There are 16 residues in the CDR3. The J segment lost 4 bases and the V segment lost 4 bases, leaving 10 bases of the junction unmatched. Germline CDR1 and CDR2: MDHEN and SYDVKM. The CDR3 is CASSSTGVWANQPQHF. The CDR3 region has the DNA TGTGCCAGCAGTTCCACAGGGGTCTGGGCAAATCAGCCCCAGCATTTT.

With regard to this clone: The junction departs from germline at one end; a sequencing error may be responsible. The J gene is TRBJ1-1, the V gene TRBV7-9; D gene unclear. Germline V lookup: CDR1 SEHNR, CDR2 FQNEAQ (reference sequence). CDR3 size: 16 residues. This chain's CDR3 is CSSSLLPRGERTEAFF. The DNA for the CDR3 is TGTTCCAGCAGCTTACTCCCCCGGGGAGAACGCACTGAAGCTTTCTTT.

The chain uses TRBV7-3 and TRBJ2-1; 7 bases agree with TRBD2. V was clipped by 2 bases and J by 7 bases; unmatched bases: 5. This CDR3 is built from 14 residues. Germline CDR1 and CDR2: SGHTA and FQGTGA. The DNA for the CDR3 is TGTGCCAGCAGCTTATCAGCGGGACTTAATGAGCAGTTCTTC. Translating gives CASSLSAGLNEQFF.

CDR3 sequence reads: CASSSRLDTQYF. The CDR3 coding sequence is TGTGCCAGCAGTTCAAGACTAGATACGCAGTATTTT. The chain combines TRBV28 with TRBJ2-3; unclear D gene. Trimming left V 4 bases short and J 5 bases short, with 7 bases between. Germline V gene sequence: CDR1 MDHEN, CDR2 SYDVKM. The length of the CDR3 is 12 residues.

The chain carries TRBV5-1 and TRBJ2-1; 11 bases map to TRBD2. The germline V gene encodes CDR1 SGHRS and CDR2 YFSETQ. The CDR3 extends over 16 amino acids. V lost 5 bases to trimming and J lost 0 bases; unmatched junction nucleotides: 4. The CDR3 reads CASRTTSGSSYNEQFF. In nucleotides, the CDR3 is TGCGCCAGCAGAACAACTAGCGGGAGCTCCTACAATGAGCAGTTCTTC.

The chain is built from TRBV5-1 and TRBJ1-1; no reliable D call. Germline CDR1 is SGHRS and CDR2 is YFSETQ. Trimming removed 0 bases at V and 0 bases at J, with 9 bases between. CDR3 length: 15 amino acids. For the CDR3, the DNA is TGCGCCAGCAGCTTGGATCCGTTTATGAACACTGAAGCTTTCTTT. Translation gives CASSLDPFMNTEAFF.

This sequence joins TRBV30 and TRBJ2-1; D might be TRBD1 (6 bases). Germline V lookup: CDR1 GTSNPN, CDR2 SVGIG (reference sequence). V dropped 3 bases and J dropped 6 bases, with 21 bases sitting between them. The CDR3 is 16 amino acids. This chain's CDR3 is CAWSERGLLESNEQFF. CDR3 nucleotide sequence: TGTGCCTGGAGCGAAAGGGGGTTACTAGAAAGCAATGAGCAGTTCTTC.